Shown below are 11 T cell receptor beta chains from a single sample sequenced in a study of T cells in Graves' hyperthyroidism and ophthalmopathy. RNA transcripts yielded amplified TCR beta CDR3 regions. The primer set for the first-round RT-PCR of the TCR CDR3 was HTBI. Each CDR3 protein gets one entry after TCRdb re-called the multiplex PCR reads with MiXCR. The sample records about 96,000 distinct CDR3 sequences, around 50% being singletons. What was sequenced was blood. The receptors here all came from a woman aged 40 to 50 with Graves' hyperthyroidism.

This clonotype was found many times. The genes are TRBV29-1 and TRBJ1-6, with 9 bases aligning to TRBD1. Unmatched junction bases numbered 6, after V lost 7 bases and J lost 8 bases. Germline CDR1 reads SQVTM; CDR2 reads ANQGSEA. The CDR3 has 13 residues. The CDR3 protein is CSARDRADSPLHF. The CDR3 nucleotides are TGCAGCGCCCGGGACAGGGCTGATTCACCCCTCCACTTT. Drawing the rest from reference TRBV29-1 and TRBJ1-6, the complete variable domain is SAVISQKPSRDICQRGTSLTIQCQVDSQVTMMFWYRQQPGQSLTLIATANQGSEATYESGFVIDKFPISRPNLTFSTLTVSNMSPEDSSIYLCSARDRADSPLHFGNGTRLTVT.

This clonotype was recorded many times. The chain joins TRBV7-2 to TRBJ1-2; tentatively, D is TRBD1 (5 bases). CDR3 length equals 14 residues. Germline V gives CDR1 SGHTA, CDR2 FQGNSA. V lost 5 bases, J lost 1 base, and 11 bases lay in between. The chain's CDR3 is CASSGASYNYGYTF. The CDR3 nucleotides are TGTGCCAGCAGCGGGGCGAGTTATAACTATGGCTACACCTTC.

This clonotype was seen ten or more times. The chain employs TRBV2 and TRBJ2-5; TRBD2 agrees at 11 bases. Germline V gives CDR1 SNHLY, CDR2 FYNNEI. V lost 2 bases to trimming and J lost 4 bases; unmatched junction nucleotides: 3. CDR3 length equals 15 residues. The CDR3 protein is CASSEIGLAGETQYF. In nucleotides, the CDR3 is TGTGCCAGCAGTGAAATAGGACTAGCGGGAGAGACCCAGTACTTC.

This clonotype turned up a few times. Because it lacks the conserved phenylalanine or tryptophan at the end, this CDR3 is likely a read error. The limits of the CDR3 on the DNA are not certain, so only TCRdb's listed CDR3 is given. J is TRBJ1-6 and V is TRBV9. From its first to its last residue, the CDR3 has 9 amino acids. Per germline, CDR1 SGDLS and CDR2 YYNGEE. The CDR3 protein is CASSVAPTS.

The chain couples TRBV2 to TRBJ2-6; 7 bases line up with TRBD1. Germline CDR1 SNHLY, CDR2 FYNNEI. The CDR3 runs 18 residues. The V gene end was trimmed by 7 bases and the J gene end by 0 bases; junction bases not matched to a gene: 12. The CDR3 here is CASTLRGQTRSGANVLTF. The CDR3 DNA reads as TGTGCCAGCACCCTCAGGGGACAGACCCGCTCTGGGGCCAACGTCCTGACTTTC.

The chain is built from TRBV7-9 and TRBJ1-4; 11 nucleotides match TRBD1. Trimming took 1 base from V and 6 from J; bases not matched to a gene: 1. The CDR3 has 15 amino acids. Germline V CDR1 and CDR2: SEHNR, FQNEAQ (reference sequence). CDR3 residues: CASSLGDRGDEKLFF. CDR3 coding DNA: TGTGCCAGCAGCTTAGGGGACAGGGGGGATGAAAAACTGTTTTTT.

This clonotype was recorded many times. This chain connects TRBV7-9 to TRBJ2-7, with 10 bases that match TRBD1. The CDR3 has 13 amino acids. Germline V gene data show CDR1 as SEHNR and CDR2 as FQNEAQ (reference sequence). Unmatched junction bases numbered 9, after V lost 5 bases and J lost 11 bases. The DNA for the CDR3 is TGTGCCAGCAGCGGCACGACAGGGGGCTCGAAGTACTTC. Translation gives CASSGTTGGSKYF.

The chain joins TRBV7-3 to TRBJ1-1; D gene uncertain. This CDR3 comprises 14 residues. V was clipped by 5 bases and J by 6 bases, with 16 bases between them. Germline values: CDR1 SGHTA, CDR2 FQGTGA. The CDR3 sequence: CASSPSPGFAEAFF. The CDR3 DNA follows: TGTGCCAGCAGCCCGTCCCCGGGGTTCGCTGAAGCTTTCTTT.

The V gene is TRBV7-9, the J gene TRBJ2-3, with a tentative D call TRBD1 (5 bases). V was clipped by 5 bases and J by 4 bases, with 13 bases between them. Looked up from germline, CDR1 is SEHNR and CDR2 is FQNEAQ (reference sequence). There are 14 residues in the CDR3. CDR3 residues: CASSQRWGSDTQYF. The CDR3 coding sequence is TGTGCCAGCAGCCAGCGTTGGGGCTCAGATACGCAGTATTTT.

This clonotype was counted only a few times. The genes are TRBV20-1 and TRBJ1-2; the D gene is possibly TRBD1 (6 bases). This CDR3 region has 12 residues. In germline, CDR1 is DFQATT, CDR2 SNEGSKA (reference sequence). Trimming shortened V by 6 bases and J by 4 bases, and 12 bases separated the two germline ends. The CDR3 bases are TGCAGTGCGAGACGGGACACCTATGGCTACACCTTC. This encodes CSARRDTYGYTF.

This rearrangement joins TRBV7-4 to TRBJ1-5; D may be TRBD1 (5 bases). Germline V gene lookup returns CDR1 SGHVT and CDR2 SQSDAQ. The CDR3 sequence is 15 residues long. Trimming left V 5 bases short and J 4 bases short, with 15 bases between. CDR3 sequence (DNA): TGTGCCAGCAGCCGGGCAGGGAAGTGGAATCAGCCCCAGCATTTT. Residues: CASSRAGKWNQPQHF.